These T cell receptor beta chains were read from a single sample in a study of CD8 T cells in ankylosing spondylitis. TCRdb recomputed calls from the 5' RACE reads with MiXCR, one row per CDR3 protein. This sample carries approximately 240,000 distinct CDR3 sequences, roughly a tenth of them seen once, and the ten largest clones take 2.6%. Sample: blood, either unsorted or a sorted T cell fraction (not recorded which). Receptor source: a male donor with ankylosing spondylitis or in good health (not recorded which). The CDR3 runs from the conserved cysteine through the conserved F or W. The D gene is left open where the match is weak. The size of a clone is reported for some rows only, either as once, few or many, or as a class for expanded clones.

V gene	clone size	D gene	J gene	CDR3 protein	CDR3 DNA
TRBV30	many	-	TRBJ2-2	CAWTSDTGELFF	TGTGCCTGGACATCAGACACCGGGGAGCTGTTTTTT
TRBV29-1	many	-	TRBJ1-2	CSVSVNYGYTF	TGCAGCGTTTCGGTGAACTATGGCTACACCTTC
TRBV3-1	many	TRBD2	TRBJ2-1	CASSPSPGLAGEGEQFF	TGTGCCAGCAGCCCGTCACCGGGACTAGCGGGAGAGGGTGAGCAGTTCTTC
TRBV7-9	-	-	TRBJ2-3	CASSPPLRTNPDTQYF	TGTGCCAGCAGCCCGCCGTTGAGGACTAACCCAGATACGCAGTATTTT
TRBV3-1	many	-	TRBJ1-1	CASSQETSNTEAFF	TGTGCCAGCAGCCAAGAGACCTCGAACACTGAAGCTTTCTTT
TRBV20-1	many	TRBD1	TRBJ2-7	CSALGQGHSYEQYF	TGCAGTGCTCTCGGACAGGGGCACTCCTACGAGCAGTACTTC
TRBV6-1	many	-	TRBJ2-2	CASSPLTGRPGELFF	TGTGCCAGCAGCCCCCTAACAGGGAGACCCGGGGAGCTGTTTTTT
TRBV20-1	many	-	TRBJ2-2	CSARDGRGVGELFF	TGCAGTGCTAGAGATGGACGGGGTGTCGGGGAGCTGTTTTTT
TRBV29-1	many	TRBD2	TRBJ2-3	CSVHGRDGTDTQYF	TGCAGCGTTCACGGGAGGGACGGCACAGATACGCAGTATTTT
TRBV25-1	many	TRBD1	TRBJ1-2	CASRLTGAFYGYTF	TGTGCCAGCCGACTTACAGGGGCATTCTATGGCTACACCTTC
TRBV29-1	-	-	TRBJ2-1	CSVAREYYNEQFF	TGCAGCGTTGCCCGGGAGTATTACAATGAGCAGTTCTTC
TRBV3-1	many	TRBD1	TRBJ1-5	CASSQGDRGGNQPQHF	TGTGCCAGCAGCCAAGGGGACAGGGGTGGCAATCAGCCCCAGCATTTT
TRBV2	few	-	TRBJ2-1	CASSELGGEQFF	TGTGCCAGCAGTGAGCTAGGTGGTGAGCAGTTCTTC
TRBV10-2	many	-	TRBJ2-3	CASRLGGTDTQYF	TGCGCCAGCAGGCTAGGGGGCACAGATACGCAGTATTTT
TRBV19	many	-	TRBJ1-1	CASRKNTEAFF	TGTGCCAGTAGAAAGAACACTGAAGCTTTCTTT
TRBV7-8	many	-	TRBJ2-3	CASSPPSGTHTDTQYF	TGTGCCAGCAGCCCCCCCTCCGGGACTCACACAGATACGCAGTATTTT
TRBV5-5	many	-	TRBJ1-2	CASSYEAGPDGYTF	TGTGCCAGCAGTTATGAGGCAGGGCCAGATGGCTACACCTTC
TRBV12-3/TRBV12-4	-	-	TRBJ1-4	CASSLSDTREKLFF	TGTGCCAGCAGTTTGTCGGACACCCGGGAAAAACTGTTTTTT
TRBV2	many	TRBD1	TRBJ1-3	CASSVQGGNTIYF	TGTGCCAGCAGTGTACAGGGGGGAAACACCATATATTTT
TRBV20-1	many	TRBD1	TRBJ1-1	CSARTGRGNTEAFF	TGCAGTGCTCGGACAGGGAGGGGGAACACTGAAGCTTTCTTT
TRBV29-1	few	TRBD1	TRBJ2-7	CSVVGTGWREQYF	TGCAGCGTTGTTGGGACAGGGTGGAGAGAGCAGTACTTC
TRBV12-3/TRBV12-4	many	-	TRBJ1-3	CASTASGRSGNTIYF	TGTGCCAGCACCGCCTCCGGACGTTCGGGAAACACCATATATTTT
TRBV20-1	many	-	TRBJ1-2	CSAVTGIETNYGYTF	TGCAGTGCAGTTACAGGGATCGAAACTAACTATGGCTACACCTTC
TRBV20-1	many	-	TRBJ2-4	CSARFTETIAKNIQYF	TGCAGTGCTAGGTTTACAGAGACGATAGCCAAAAACATTCAGTACTTC
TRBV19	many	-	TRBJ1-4	CASSIGGGGFATNEKLFF	TGTGCCAGTAGTATAGGAGGAGGAGGATTTGCAACTAATGAAAAACTGTTTTTT
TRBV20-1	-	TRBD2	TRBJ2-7	CSARDKVPSGFSEQYF	TGCAGTGCTAGAGATAAGGTACCTAGCGGGTTCTCCGAGCAGTACTTC